The following is a TCR beta chain sequence with its context. TCRdb keeps only in-frame clones here, not all; method: immunoSEQ multiplex PCR. The sample has roughly 20,000 clones, 40% to 55% seen once. This sample is drawn from a study of graft-versus-host responses after intestinal transplantation. About the research overall: Anti-thymocyte globulin served as induction for all recipients, who then took tacrolimus and steroids for roughly 3 years.

General observations from the study: Peak circulating GvH clone levels tracked with early post-transplant HvG declines. Recipient marrow contained GvH clones, some of which appeared first in ileum or blood.

Trimming shortened V by 4 bases and J by 1 base, and 13 bases separated the two germline ends. Germline CDR1 is KGHSH and CDR2 is LQKENI. The CDR3 is 15 amino acids. Co-plating was performed using approximately 200,000 CFSE-labeled responder cells and approximately 200,000 irradiated, violet-dye-labeled stimulator cells. The gene calls are TRBV18 and TRBJ1-1; no clear D gene. The material was alloreactive CD4+ T cells from a mixed lymphocyte reaction culture, obtained before intestinal transplant. Subset of the sample: CFSE-low proliferating T cells sorted from roughly six-day pre-transplant mixed lymphocyte reaction (GvH or HvG direction). The sequence came from a human patient who received an intestinal transplant. In nucleotides, the CDR3 is TGTGCCAGCTCACGCGGAACAGCGGCGAACACTGAAGCTTTCTTT. Translation gives CASSRGTAANTEAFF.